Listed here is a single T cell receptor (beta chain). The antigen is unknown. TCRdb re-derived calls from the reads in MiXCR, one entry per CDR3 protein. This table has about 470,000 distinct CDR3 sequences, about two fifths appearing once. Trimming stripped 6 bases from V and 0 bases from J, with 15 bases between. Germline loops: CDR1 DFQATT, CDR2 SNEGSKA (reference sequence). CDR3 length equals 15 residues. This sample is drawn from a study of T cell repertoires in cytomegalovirus infection. Study details: Recently identified HLA-C-restricted CMV epitopes were among the peptides used. An indication of both CMV infection and matching HLA type came from public TCR beta signatures. Study-wide points: It was HLA-C-restricted CMV-specific TCR beta clonotypes that dominated the response ex vivo.

The chain carries TRBV20-1 and TRBJ1-5, with a tentative D call TRBD1 (6 bases). This specimen consisted of cultured PBMCs, obtained from culture after CMV antigen stimulation. This clonotype was obtained from a human donor in good health (CMV status not recorded). Some clones in this sample may be carry-over from other donors' samples. CDR3 in DNA: TGCAGTGCCAAGTTTGGGACACTTAGCAATCAGCCCCAGCATTTT. It is translated as CSAKFGTLSNQPQHF.